This T cell receptor beta chain was recorded in a study of type 1 regulatory T cells. Study overall: T-allo10 is an in vitro-generated, Tr1-enriched CD4 T cell product specific for alloantigen. The study, taken as a whole, reports: Tr1 cells had a more restricted TCR repertoire than non-Tr1 cells.

MiXCR, run by TCRdb on the reads, gives a single entry per CDR3 protein. This repertoire shows 63,000 or so distinct CDR3 sequences, roughly 49% found once; its top ten account for roughly 2.2%. V dropped 0 bases and J dropped 8 bases, with 16 bases sitting between them. The CDR3 is 15 residues long. Looked up from germline, CDR1 is SGHAT and CDR2 is FQNNGV. Points on this clonotype: The target antigen is unknown.

The rearrangement links TRBV11-2 to TRBJ1-2; TRBD1 is a possible D gene (5 bases). This TCR came from a human donor in good health. The sample was cultured non-Tr1 T cells, either the whole culture or a sorted T cell fraction (not recorded which). CDR3 protein: CASSLEGTVTGGYTF. DNA of the CDR3: TGTGCCAGCAGCTTAGAGGGGACCGTAACCGGGGGCTACACCTTC.